The rows below give T cell receptor beta chains drawn from one sample of a study of blood T cell repertoires in COVID-19. The table came from immunoSEQ multiplex PCR; TCRdb's copy has only in-frame clones and leaves some out. This table has around 100,000 clones, roughly 88% appearing once. The sample consisted of peripheral blood. All receptors derive from an older woman with acute or convalescent COVID-19. The CDR3 runs from the conserved cysteine through the conserved F or W. Fields, in order: CDR3 DNA, CDR3 protein, V gene, J gene, clone size, CDR3 length, D gene. D genes are given only for firm matches. Rows give clone size only sometimes, using once, few, many, or a class for an expanded clone.

CDR3 DNA: TGTGCCAGCAGTGCTGTTTCCTATGGCTACACCTTC; CDR3 protein: CASSAVSYGYTF; V gene: TRBV25-1; J gene: TRBJ1-2; clone size: NA; CDR3 length: 12; D gene: NA
CDR3 DNA: TGTGCCAGCAGTTACTCCGGGACAGGCTATGGCTACACCTTC; CDR3 protein: CASSYSGTGYGYTF; V gene: TRBV27; J gene: TRBJ1-2; clone size: NA; CDR3 length: 14; D gene: TRBD1
CDR3 DNA: TGTGCCAGCAGCCAAGCGGGAGCCAAAAACATTCAGTACTTC; CDR3 protein: CASSQAGAKNIQYF; V gene: TRBV4-2; J gene: TRBJ2-4; clone size: NA; CDR3 length: 14; D gene: NA
CDR3 DNA: TGTGCCAGCGGCCGGGACAGGGACCTTATTGAGCAGTACTTC; CDR3 protein: CASGRDRDLIEQYF; V gene: TRBV11-2; J gene: TRBJ2-7; clone size: NA; CDR3 length: 14; D gene: TRBD1
CDR3 DNA: TGTGCCAGCAGCCCTTCTTACTTCCGGGCTTTCTTT; CDR3 protein: CASSPSYFRAFF; V gene: TRBV5-8; J gene: TRBJ1-1; clone size: NA; CDR3 length: 12; D gene: NA
CDR3 DNA: TGTGCCAGCAGCGCCATGACAGGGAACTATGGCTACACCTTC; CDR3 protein: CASSAMTGNYGYTF; V gene: TRBV9; J gene: TRBJ1-2; clone size: few; CDR3 length: 14; D gene: TRBD1
CDR3 DNA: TGTGCCAGCAGCCACGGGGGGCCGGAGACCCAGTACTTC; CDR3 protein: CASSHGGPETQYF; V gene: TRBV12-3/TRBV12-4; J gene: TRBJ2-5; clone size: NA; CDR3 length: 13; D gene: NA
CDR3 DNA: TGCAGCGTTAGGGTGACAGCCCTTTACGAGCAGTACTTC; CDR3 protein: CSVRVTALYEQYF; V gene: TRBV29-1; J gene: TRBJ2-7; clone size: NA; CDR3 length: 13; D gene: NA
CDR3 DNA: TGTGCCGGAAAGAGTAGCGGAACCGGGGAGCTGTTTTTT; CDR3 protein: CAGKSSGTGELFF; V gene: TRBV6-5; J gene: TRBJ2-2; clone size: NA; CDR3 length: 13; D gene: NA
CDR3 DNA: TGTGCCAGCAGTGAAGATCGGGGGGTGACTGAAGCTTTCTTT; CDR3 protein: CASSEDRGVTEAFF; V gene: TRBV6-1; J gene: TRBJ1-1; clone size: NA; CDR3 length: 14; D gene: NA
CDR3 DNA: TGTGCCAGCAGCCCCCGTTCGAGCCGTTACAATGAGCAGTTCTTC; CDR3 protein: CASSPRSSRYNEQFF; V gene: TRBV28; J gene: TRBJ2-1; clone size: NA; CDR3 length: 15; D gene: NA
CDR3 DNA: TGTGCCAGCTCGCCACAACTGGGGACAGAAAGGGATCAGCCCCAGCATTTT; CDR3 protein: CASSPQLGTERDQPQHF; V gene: TRBV18; J gene: TRBJ1-5; clone size: NA; CDR3 length: 17; D gene: TRBD1
CDR3 DNA: TGTGCCAGCGGACAAAACGAGGTCGTCTCACCCCTCCACTTT; CDR3 protein: CASGQNEVVSPLHF; V gene: TRBV6-5; J gene: TRBJ1-6; clone size: NA; CDR3 length: 14; D gene: NA
CDR3 DNA: TGCGCCAGCAGCTTGGTAGCGGGAGGGCCCGGAAATGAGCAGTTCTTC; CDR3 protein: CASSLVAGGPGNEQFF; V gene: TRBV5-1; J gene: TRBJ2-1; clone size: few; CDR3 length: 16; D gene: TRBD2
CDR3 DNA: TGTGCCATCAGGGACCCTGGGGCCAACTATGGCTACACCTTC; CDR3 protein: CAIRDPGANYGYTF; V gene: TRBV10-3; J gene: TRBJ1-2; clone size: NA; CDR3 length: 14; D gene: NA
CDR3 DNA: TGTGCCAGCAGTTTAGAGGACTTTACCGAGCAGTACTTC; CDR3 protein: CASSLEDFTEQYF; V gene: TRBV12-3/TRBV12-4; J gene: TRBJ2-7; clone size: once; CDR3 length: 13; D gene: NA
CDR3 DNA: TGCGCCAGCAGCTTTATAGGACAGGGGTACGGAAACACCATATATTTT; CDR3 protein: CASSFIGQGYGNTIYF; V gene: TRBV5-1; J gene: TRBJ1-3; clone size: NA; CDR3 length: 16; D gene: TRBD1
CDR3 DNA: TGTGCCAGCAGCTTAACGGTAGTTGCGAACACCGGGGAGCTGTTTTTT; CDR3 protein: CASSLTVVANTGELFF; V gene: TRBV7-3; J gene: TRBJ2-2; clone size: NA; CDR3 length: 16; D gene: NA
CDR3 DNA: TGCGCCAGCAGCTTGGCCGGGACACTCCATAATGAAAAACTGTTTTTT; CDR3 protein: CASSLAGTLHNEKLFF; V gene: TRBV5-1; J gene: TRBJ1-4; clone size: NA; CDR3 length: 16; D gene: NA
CDR3 DNA: TGTGCCACCAGCAGAGGGCGGCTCTCCTACGAGCAGTACTTC; CDR3 protein: CATSRGRLSYEQYF; V gene: TRBV15; J gene: TRBJ2-7; clone size: NA; CDR3 length: 14; D gene: NA
CDR3 DNA: TGTGCCAGCAGCCACAGGGCAGGGTCTGGGTCCACTGAAGCTTTCTTT; CDR3 protein: CASSHRAGSGSTEAFF; V gene: TRBV16; J gene: TRBJ1-1; clone size: NA; CDR3 length: 16; D gene: NA
CDR3 DNA: TGTGCCAGCAGCGAAAGGACAGGGTGGGGCGAGCAGTACTTC; CDR3 protein: CASSERTGWGEQYF; V gene: TRBV11-2; J gene: TRBJ2-7; clone size: NA; CDR3 length: 14; D gene: TRBD1
CDR3 DNA: TGTGCCAGCAGTGACACAGGGTTAAATGGCTACACCTTC; CDR3 protein: CASSDTGLNGYTF; V gene: TRBV25-1; J gene: TRBJ1-2; clone size: NA; CDR3 length: 13; D gene: NA
CDR3 DNA: TGCGCCAGCAGCTTGGCCGGGGTCCACTACAATGAGCAGTTCTTC; CDR3 protein: CASSLAGVHYNEQFF; V gene: TRBV5-1; J gene: TRBJ2-1; clone size: NA; CDR3 length: 15; D gene: NA
CDR3 DNA: TGTGCCAGCAGCTCAGTCCCGGGACATATCACCGGGGAGCTGTTTTTT; CDR3 protein: CASSSVPGHITGELFF; V gene: TRBV7-2; J gene: TRBJ2-2; clone size: NA; CDR3 length: 16; D gene: NA
CDR3 DNA: TGTGCCAGCAGCCACCCGGGACAGGTCACAGATACGCAGTATTTT; CDR3 protein: CASSHPGQVTDTQYF; V gene: TRBV7-8; J gene: TRBJ2-3; clone size: NA; CDR3 length: 15; D gene: TRBD1
CDR3 DNA: TGCAGCGTCACAGAATTAGAGACCCAGTACTTC; CDR3 protein: CSVTELETQYF; V gene: TRBV29-1; J gene: TRBJ2-5; clone size: NA; CDR3 length: 11; D gene: NA
CDR3 DNA: TGTGCCAGCAGTGATCTCGGGACTAGCTTGCATGAGCAGTTCTTC; CDR3 protein: CASSDLGTSLHEQFF; V gene: TRBV6-1; J gene: TRBJ2-1; clone size: NA; CDR3 length: 15; D gene: TRBD2
CDR3 DNA: TGTGCCAGTAGCACCGGGACAGGGCAAGATACGCAGTATTTT; CDR3 protein: CASSTGTGQDTQYF; V gene: TRBV19; J gene: TRBJ2-3; clone size: NA; CDR3 length: 14; D gene: TRBD1
CDR3 DNA: TGTGCCAGCTCCCGGGAACCGAGGACAGGGGCCCTGAACACTGAAGCTTTCTTT; CDR3 protein: CASSREPRTGALNTEAFF; V gene: TRBV18; J gene: TRBJ1-1; clone size: NA; CDR3 length: 18; D gene: TRBD1
CDR3 DNA: TGTGCCAGCAGTTACTTGCTAGCTGGCTACGAGCAGTACTTC; CDR3 protein: CASSYLLAGYEQYF; V gene: TRBV6-5; J gene: TRBJ2-7; clone size: NA; CDR3 length: 14; D gene: NA
CDR3 DNA: TGCGCCAGCAGCTTGGACGCAGCGGGGAGGGGGGAGACCCAGTACTTC; CDR3 protein: CASSLDAAGRGETQYF; V gene: TRBV5-1; J gene: TRBJ2-5; clone size: NA; CDR3 length: 16; D gene: NA
CDR3 DNA: TGTGCCAGCAGTTCCCTAACAGGGGGAAACTATGGCTACACCTTC; CDR3 protein: CASSSLTGGNYGYTF; V gene: TRBV27; J gene: TRBJ1-2; clone size: NA; CDR3 length: 15; D gene: TRBD1
CDR3 DNA: TGTGCCAGCAGCTTAGCCCTGAGGGGCAATCAGCCCCAGCATTTT; CDR3 protein: CASSLALRGNQPQHF; V gene: TRBV11-3; J gene: TRBJ1-5; clone size: NA; CDR3 length: 15; D gene: NA
CDR3 DNA: TGTGCCAGCAGAAGGGCGGGGGGTGGCTACACCTTC; CDR3 protein: CASRRAGGGYTF; V gene: TRBV2; J gene: TRBJ1-2; clone size: NA; CDR3 length: 12; D gene: NA
CDR3 DNA: TGTGCCAGCTCACCGGGACCGGGACAGGGCTCACCCCTCCACTTT; CDR3 protein: CASSPGPGQGSPLHF; V gene: TRBV18; J gene: TRBJ1-6; clone size: NA; CDR3 length: 15; D gene: TRBD1
CDR3 DNA: TGTGCCAGCAGCCTACTCCTGACCCGCGGTTTTAGCACAGATACGCAGTATTTT; CDR3 protein: CASSLLLTRGFSTDTQYF; V gene: TRBV14; J gene: TRBJ2-3; clone size: NA; CDR3 length: 18; D gene: NA
CDR3 DNA: TGTGCCAGCAGTTTAGGGCTTGCTAGCGGGAGCTACACAGATACGCAGTATTTT; CDR3 protein: CASSLGLASGSYTDTQYF; V gene: TRBV27; J gene: TRBJ2-3; clone size: NA; CDR3 length: 18; D gene: TRBD2
CDR3 DNA: TGTGCCATCAGTTCGACAGTCCACACCGGGGAGCTGTTTTTT; CDR3 protein: CAISSTVHTGELFF; V gene: TRBV10-3; J gene: TRBJ2-2; clone size: NA; CDR3 length: 14; D gene: NA
CDR3 DNA: TGCGCCAGCAGCTCAAGACAAAGCTATGGCTACACCTTC; CDR3 protein: CASSSRQSYGYTF; V gene: TRBV5-1; J gene: TRBJ1-2; clone size: NA; CDR3 length: 13; D gene: NA
CDR3 DNA: TGTGCCAGCAGCCAAGATATCGGCAGGGGAGAACGCTACACCTTC; CDR3 protein: CASSQDIGRGERYTF; V gene: TRBV14; J gene: TRBJ1-2; clone size: few; CDR3 length: 15; D gene: NA
CDR3 DNA: TGTGCCAGCAGCTTAGCGAATGGACAGCACACTGAAGCTTTCTTT; CDR3 protein: CASSLANGQHTEAFF; V gene: TRBV7-8; J gene: TRBJ1-1; clone size: NA; CDR3 length: 15; D gene: NA
CDR3 DNA: TGTGCCAGCAGGATGCGGGGGGGCGGCCAAGATACGCAGTATTTT; CDR3 protein: CASRMRGGGQDTQYF; V gene: TRBV5-8; J gene: TRBJ2-3; clone size: NA; CDR3 length: 15; D gene: TRBD2
CDR3 DNA: TGTGCCAGCAGCTTAGGGACAGGGCGGGATTCACCCCTCCACTTT; CDR3 protein: CASSLGTGRDSPLHF; V gene: TRBV7-3; J gene: TRBJ1-6; clone size: NA; CDR3 length: 15; D gene: TRBD1
CDR3 DNA: TGTGCCAGCAGTGACTCCGGACAGGTCTACGAGCAGTACTTC; CDR3 protein: CASSDSGQVYEQYF; V gene: TRBV6-1; J gene: TRBJ2-7; clone size: few; CDR3 length: 14; D gene: TRBD1
CDR3 DNA: TGTGCCAGCAGTTACAGGCAGGGGACGACTGAAGCTTTCTTT; CDR3 protein: CASSYRQGTTEAFF; V gene: TRBV6-5; J gene: TRBJ1-1; clone size: NA; CDR3 length: 14; D gene: NA
CDR3 DNA: TGCGCCAGCAGCCCACTGGACAGGAGGTCAACTAATGAAAAACTGTTTTTT; CDR3 protein: CASSPLDRRSTNEKLFF; V gene: TRBV5-1; J gene: TRBJ1-4; clone size: NA; CDR3 length: 17; D gene: TRBD1
CDR3 DNA: TGTGCCACCAAATCAAGGGGCGCGGGAGAAAAACTGTTTTTT; CDR3 protein: CATKSRGAGEKLFF; V gene: TRBV6-6; J gene: TRBJ1-4; clone size: NA; CDR3 length: 14; D gene: NA
CDR3 DNA: TGTGCCAGCAGCGTACAGATGAACACTGAAGCTTTCTTT; CDR3 protein: CASSVQMNTEAFF; V gene: TRBV12-3/TRBV12-4; J gene: TRBJ1-1; clone size: few; CDR3 length: 13; D gene: NA
CDR3 DNA: NA; CDR3 protein: CASSTTVGQGAGTDTQYF; V gene: TRBV21-1; J gene: TRBJ2-3; clone size: NA; CDR3 length: 18; D gene: NA
CDR3 DNA: TGTGCCAGCAGCCTAACGGCGGGGCGCGGCTACACCTTC; CDR3 protein: CASSLTAGRGYTF; V gene: TRBV3-1/TRBV3-2; J gene: TRBJ1-2; clone size: NA; CDR3 length: 13; D gene: NA
CDR3 DNA: TGTGCCGGCCAAGAGGGAGTAGAATCACCCCTCCACTTT; CDR3 protein: CAGQEGVESPLHF; V gene: TRBV10-3; J gene: TRBJ1-6; clone size: NA; CDR3 length: 13; D gene: NA
CDR3 DNA: TGTGCCAGCCAGCCGGGGGGACTAGCGGGAGGCCTCTACGAGCAGTACTTC; CDR3 protein: CASQPGGLAGGLYEQYF; V gene: TRBV2; J gene: TRBJ2-7; clone size: NA; CDR3 length: 17; D gene: TRBD2
CDR3 DNA: TGTGCCACCAGTGATTACAGGGACCCTAGCAATGAGCAGTTCTTC; CDR3 protein: CATSDYRDPSNEQFF; V gene: TRBV24-1; J gene: TRBJ2-1; clone size: NA; CDR3 length: 15; D gene: NA
CDR3 DNA: TGTGCCAGCAGTCGGTACCAGGGGGGCAGCAATCAGCCCCAGCATTTT; CDR3 protein: CASSRYQGGSNQPQHF; V gene: TRBV27; J gene: TRBJ1-5; clone size: NA; CDR3 length: 16; D gene: TRBD1
CDR3 DNA: TGCGCCAGCAGCAGGGACAGGGCCGAGGGGTATGGCTACACCTTC; CDR3 protein: CASSRDRAEGYGYTF; V gene: TRBV5-1; J gene: TRBJ1-2; clone size: NA; CDR3 length: 15; D gene: TRBD1
CDR3 DNA: TGCGCCAGCAGCTGGGGACAGGGTCCCTCCTACGAGCAGTACTTC; CDR3 protein: CASSWGQGPSYEQYF; V gene: TRBV5-1; J gene: TRBJ2-7; clone size: few; CDR3 length: 15; D gene: TRBD1